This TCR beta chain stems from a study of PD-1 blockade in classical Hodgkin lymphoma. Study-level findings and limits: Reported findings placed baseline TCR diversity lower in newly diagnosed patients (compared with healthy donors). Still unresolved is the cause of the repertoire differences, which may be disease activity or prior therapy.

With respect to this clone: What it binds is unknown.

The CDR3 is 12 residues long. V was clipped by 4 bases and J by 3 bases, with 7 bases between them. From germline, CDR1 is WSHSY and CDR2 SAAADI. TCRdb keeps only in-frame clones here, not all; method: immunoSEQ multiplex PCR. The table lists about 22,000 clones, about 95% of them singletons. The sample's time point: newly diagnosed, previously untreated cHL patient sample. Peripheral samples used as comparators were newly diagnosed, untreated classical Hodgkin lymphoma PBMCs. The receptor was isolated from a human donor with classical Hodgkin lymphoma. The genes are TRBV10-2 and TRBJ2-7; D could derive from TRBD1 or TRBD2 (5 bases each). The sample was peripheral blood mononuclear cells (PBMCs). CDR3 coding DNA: TGCGCCAGCAGTGCTGGGGGCTACGAGCAGTACTTC. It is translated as CASSAGGYEQYF.